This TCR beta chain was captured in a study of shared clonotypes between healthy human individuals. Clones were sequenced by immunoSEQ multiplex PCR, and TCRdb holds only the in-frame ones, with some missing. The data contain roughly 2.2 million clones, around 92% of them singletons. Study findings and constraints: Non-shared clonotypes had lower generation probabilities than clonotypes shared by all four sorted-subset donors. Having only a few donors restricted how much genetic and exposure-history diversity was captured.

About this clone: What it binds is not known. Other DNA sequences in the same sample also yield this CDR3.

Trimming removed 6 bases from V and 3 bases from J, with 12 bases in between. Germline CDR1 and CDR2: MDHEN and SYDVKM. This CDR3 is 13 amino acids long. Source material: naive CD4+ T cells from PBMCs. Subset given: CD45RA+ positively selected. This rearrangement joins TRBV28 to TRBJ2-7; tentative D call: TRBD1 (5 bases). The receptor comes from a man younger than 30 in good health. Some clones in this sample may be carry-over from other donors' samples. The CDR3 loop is CASREQARYEQYF. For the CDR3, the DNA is TGTGCCAGCAGAGAACAGGCTCGCTACGAGCAGTACTTC.